The rows below give T cell receptor beta chains drawn from one sample of a study of T cell repertoires in cytomegalovirus infection. No antigen is known for these receptors. MiXCR was run by TCRdb on the reads, yielding one entry per CDR3 protein. The table has about 340,000 distinct CDR3 sequences, almost 30% seen once. The material was cultured PBMCs, obtained from culture after CMV antigen stimulation. The receptors originated from a human donor in good health (CMV status not recorded). Some clones in this sample may be carry-over from other donors' samples. CDR3s leave out the opening cysteine and the closing phenylalanine or tryptophan. Clone size is stated in some rows and not others, as once, few, many or a class when expanded.

>.|TRBJ2-7|TRBV10-2
ASSGGGERFSYEQY
>few|TRBJ2-7|TRBV27
ASSKTPRRGYEQY
>.|TRBJ1-3|TRBV25-1
ASSEWRPTSGNTIY
>many|TRBJ1-3|TRBV7-2
ASSLSPPRGNTIY
>.|TRBJ2-7|TRBV25-1
ASTQTGIEAYEQY
>few|TRBJ1-1|TRBV7-6
ASSFRRDRKTEAF
>few|TRBJ1-6|TRBV27
ASSPQGMNSPLH
>.|TRBJ2-1|TRBV20-1
SAQRGGSYNEQF
>many|TRBJ2-7|TRBV28
ASSSRPLSEQY
>few|TRBJ2-7|TRBV6-5
ASSSVSGVNSYEQY
>many|TRBJ2-1|TRBV7-9
ASSSSGGNEQF
>few|TRBJ2-2|TRBV27
ASKARTPRNTGELF
>few|TRBJ2-3|TRBV6-5
ASSYSTGLGTDTQY
>.|TRBJ1-3|TRBV6-1
ASSYRPESSGNTIY
>few|TRBJ2-1|TRBV29-1
SVPGTGLNEQF